A selection of T cell receptor beta chains follows, all from one sample in a study of blood T cell repertoires in COVID-19. Profiling relied on immunoSEQ multiplex PCR, and the TCRdb table lists in-frame clones only, not all of them. The table records under 350,000 clones, around 86% of them present only once. The sample was PBMCs or T cells enriched from blood (not recorded which). These receptor sequences come from a woman between 40 and 50 years old with acute COVID-19. The conserved cysteine and the conserved F or W are not part of the CDR3 here. Clone size is shown for a subset of rows, as once, few, many or a class of expanded clone.

>TRBV4-3|TRBJ1-5|NA
ASSQDTGGTNQPQH
>TRBV25-1|TRBJ2-1|NA
ASSRLAWF
>TRBV7-2|TRBJ2-7|NA
ASSFQWTSGGAYEQY
>TRBV4-3|TRBJ1-4|NA
ASSLGTGNEKLF
>TRBV12-3/TRBV12-4|TRBJ1-5|NA
ASRLGQNQPQH
>TRBV18|TRBJ2-2|few
ASSPGTGKVSGELF
>TRBV9|TRBJ2-7|NA
ASSALAGDSEQY
>TRBV10-3|TRBJ1-2|NA
AITGTGPTNYGYT
>TRBV5-5|TRBJ2-3|NA
ASSLTSTDTQY
>TRBV5-6|TRBJ2-3|NA
ASSLTAGDPDTQY
>TRBV4-3|TRBJ2-7|NA
ASSQDSGTSGRFDEQY
>TRBV7-8|TRBJ2-7|NA
ASSLALLATAQFSYEQY
>TRBV19|TRBJ1-2|once
ASSSRDRNYGYT
>TRBV5-4|TRBJ1-4|NA
ASSFDRTNEKLF
>TRBV28|TRBJ2-7|NA
ASSDPGQDTYEQY
>TRBV12-3/TRBV12-4|TRBJ1-4|NA
ASSLDKREKLF
>TRBV6-6|TRBJ2-4|NA
ASSQLTGQAVAKNIQY
>TRBV11-3|TRBJ2-7|NA
ASSLGESYEQY
>TRBV6-2/TRBV6-3|TRBJ1-2|NA
ASSYSNSGNYGYT
>TRBV12-3/TRBV12-4|TRBJ1-6|once
ASSLQGSPLH
>TRBV9|TRBJ2-3|NA
ASSAGLAGQGTQY
>TRBV9|TRBJ2-3|NA
ASSVGTSDSTDTQY
>TRBV7-9|TRBJ1-4|NA
ASSLGTANEKLF
>TRBV5-8|TRBJ2-3|NA
ASSLHLVQGTTQY
>TRBV24-1|TRBJ2-1|once
ATRGPGRDEQF
>TRBV9|TRBJ1-3|NA
ASSDSQNTIY
>TRBV28|TRBJ1-1|NA
ASSLSNTEAF
>TRBV3-1/TRBV3-2|TRBJ2-7|NA
ASSQVQGANYEQY
>TRBV5-1|TRBJ2-1|NA
ASSVRTGGSTSSYNEQF
>TRBV3-1/TRBV3-2|TRBJ1-2|NA
ASSHYQADLRGSNYGYT
>TRBV5-5|TRBJ1-2|NA
ASSPPGQTSIGYT
>TRBV5-1|TRBJ2-7|few
ASSWGTGRNEQY
>TRBV5-1|TRBJ2-5|NA
ASSPGGSQETQY
>TRBV19|TRBJ2-5|NA
ASSVTGTSGAETQY
>TRBV6-2/TRBV6-3|TRBJ2-2|NA
ASSPNPSDITGELF
>TRBV25-1|TRBJ1-2|NA
ASSRERNYGYT
>TRBV4-3|TRBJ2-3|NA
ASSQGTSDTQY
>TRBV28|TRBJ2-1|NA
ASSSSGPGKDEQF
>TRBV7-2|TRBJ1-5|NA
ASSLTTGSQPQH
>TRBV18|TRBJ1-6|NA
ASSRGTGTDSPLH
>TRBV7-8|TRBJ1-1|NA
ASSLAWQGTEAF
>TRBV7-3|TRBJ2-1|NA
ASSALGGPSYNEQF
>TRBV28|TRBJ2-5|NA
ASGTGGQETQY
>TRBV7-8|TRBJ1-3|NA
ASSVGQGAVSGNTIY
>TRBV27|TRBJ1-1|NA
ASSLSAGSWAEAF
>TRBV4-3|TRBJ2-1|NA
ASSQDRKPGNEQF
>TRBV9|TRBJ2-1|NA
ASSVGVSGGAVEEF